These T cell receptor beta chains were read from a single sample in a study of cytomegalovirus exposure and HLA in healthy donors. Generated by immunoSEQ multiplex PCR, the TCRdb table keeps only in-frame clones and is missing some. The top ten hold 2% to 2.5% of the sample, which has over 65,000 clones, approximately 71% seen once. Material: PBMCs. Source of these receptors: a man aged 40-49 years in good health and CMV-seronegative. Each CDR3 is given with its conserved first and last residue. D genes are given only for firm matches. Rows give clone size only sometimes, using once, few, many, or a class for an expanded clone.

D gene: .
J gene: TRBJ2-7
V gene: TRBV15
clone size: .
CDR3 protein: CATSRDRVAYEQYF
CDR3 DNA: TGTGCCACCAGCAGAGACAGGGTCGCCTACGAGCAGTACTTC

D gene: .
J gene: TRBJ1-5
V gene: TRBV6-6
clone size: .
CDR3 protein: CASARAPRGANQPQHF
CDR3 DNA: TGTGCCAGCGCGCGGGCCCCCCGAGGAGCAAATCAGCCCCAGCATTTT

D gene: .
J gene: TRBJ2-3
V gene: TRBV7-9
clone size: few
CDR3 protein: CASSLVTGSTDTQYF
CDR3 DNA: TGTGCCAGCAGCTTAGTAACCGGGAGCACAGATACGCAGTATTTT

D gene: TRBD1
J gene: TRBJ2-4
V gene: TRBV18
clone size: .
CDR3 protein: CASSMDRARGTKNIQYF
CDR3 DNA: TGTGCCAGCTCGATGGACAGGGCGAGGGGAACCAAAAACATTCAGTACTTC

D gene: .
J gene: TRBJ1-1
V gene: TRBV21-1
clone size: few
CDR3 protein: CASSKVCRGIEAFF
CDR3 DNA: TGTGCCAGCAGCAAAGTTTGTAGGGGGATTGAAGCTTTCTTT

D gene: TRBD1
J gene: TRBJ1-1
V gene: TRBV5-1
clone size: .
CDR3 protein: CASSSKPGTDEAFF
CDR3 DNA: TGCGCCAGCAGCTCAAAACCTGGGACAGATGAAGCTTTCTTT

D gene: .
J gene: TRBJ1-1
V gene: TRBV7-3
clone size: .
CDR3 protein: CASSPTGGQSEAFF
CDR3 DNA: TGTGCCAGCAGCCCAACCGGGGGGCAAAGTGAAGCTTTCTTT

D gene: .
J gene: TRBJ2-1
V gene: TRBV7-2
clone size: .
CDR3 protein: CASSRIARSSYNEQFF
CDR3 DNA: TGTGCCAGCAGCCGTATAGCGCGAAGCTCCTACAATGAGCAGTTCTTC

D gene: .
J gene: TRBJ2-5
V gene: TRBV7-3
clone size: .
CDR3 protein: CASSAAARETQYF
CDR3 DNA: TGTGCCAGCAGCGCGGCCGCCAGAGAGACCCAGTACTTC

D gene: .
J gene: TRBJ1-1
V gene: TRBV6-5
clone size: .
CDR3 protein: CASSYERGYTEAFF
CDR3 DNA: TGTGCCAGCAGTTACGAAAGGGGTTACACTGAAGCTTTCTTT

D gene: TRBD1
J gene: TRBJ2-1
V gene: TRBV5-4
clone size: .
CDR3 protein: CASSVGQGQQIGQFF
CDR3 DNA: TGTGCCAGCAGCGTGGGGCAGGGACAGCAGATCGGGCAGTTCTTC

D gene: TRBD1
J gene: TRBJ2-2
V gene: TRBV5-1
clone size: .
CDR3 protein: CASSRVQGQGNTGELFF
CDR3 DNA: TGCGCCAGCTCCCGTGTTCAGGGACAGGGGAACACCGGGGAGCTGTTTTTT

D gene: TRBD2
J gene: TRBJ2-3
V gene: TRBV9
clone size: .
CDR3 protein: CASSVSTSGRTDTQYF
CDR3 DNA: TGTGCCAGCAGCGTCTCAACTAGCGGGAGGACAGATACGCAGTATTTT

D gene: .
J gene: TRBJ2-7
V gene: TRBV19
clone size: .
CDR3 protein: CASKVSGSYEQYF
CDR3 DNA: TGTGCCAGTAAGGTGAGCGGCTCCTACGAGCAGTACTTC

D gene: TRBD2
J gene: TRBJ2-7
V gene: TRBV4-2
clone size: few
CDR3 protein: CASSHLGGTSVYEQYF
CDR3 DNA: TGTGCCAGCAGCCATTTGGGAGGGACTAGCGTGTACGAGCAGTACTTC

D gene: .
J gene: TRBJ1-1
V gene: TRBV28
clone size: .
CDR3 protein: CASSPPGQPDFNTEAFF
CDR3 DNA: TGTGCCAGCTCCCCCCCCGGACAACCCGATTTTAACACTGAAGCTTTCTTT

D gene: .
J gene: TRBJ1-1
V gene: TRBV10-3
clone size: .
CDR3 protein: CAISVGTKAFF
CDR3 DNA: TGTGCCATCAGTGTTGGTACAAAAGCTTTCTTT

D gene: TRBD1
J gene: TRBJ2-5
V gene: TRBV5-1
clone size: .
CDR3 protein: CASSFGQGGQETQYF
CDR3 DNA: TGCGCCAGCAGCTTTGGACAGGGAGGCCAAGAGACCCAGTACTTC

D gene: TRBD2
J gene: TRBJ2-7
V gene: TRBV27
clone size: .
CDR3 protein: CASSFTLAGVYEQYF
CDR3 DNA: TGTGCCAGCAGTTTCACACTAGCGGGTGTCTACGAGCAGTACTTC

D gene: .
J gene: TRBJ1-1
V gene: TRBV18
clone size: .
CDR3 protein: CASSPGGGNTEAFF
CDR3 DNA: TGTGCCAGCTCACCCGGCGGCGGGAACACTGAAGCTTTCTTT

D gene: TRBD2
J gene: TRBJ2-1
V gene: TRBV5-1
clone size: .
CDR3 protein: CASSGFSGSGNEQFF
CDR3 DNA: TGCGCCAGCAGCGGCTTCAGCGGGAGTGGCAATGAGCAGTTCTTC

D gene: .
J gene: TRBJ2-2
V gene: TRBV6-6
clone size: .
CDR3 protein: CASSQGSTGELFF
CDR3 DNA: TGTGCCAGCAGTCAGGGGAGCACCGGGGAGCTGTTTTTT

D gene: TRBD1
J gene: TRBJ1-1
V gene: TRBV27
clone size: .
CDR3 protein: CASSNRGGRTEAFF
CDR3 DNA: TGTGCCAGCAGTAACAGGGGGGGGAGGACTGAAGCTTTCTTT

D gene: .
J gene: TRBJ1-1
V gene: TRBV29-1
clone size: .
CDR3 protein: CSVGVLLNTEAFF
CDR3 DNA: TGCAGCGTTGGGGTCTTACTAAACACTGAAGCTTTCTTT

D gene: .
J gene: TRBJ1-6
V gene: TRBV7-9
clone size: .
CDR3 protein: CASSLAGSTQDIHNSPLHF
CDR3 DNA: TGTGCCAGCAGCTTAGCGGGGTCCACCCAGGACATTCATAATTCACCCCTCCACTTT

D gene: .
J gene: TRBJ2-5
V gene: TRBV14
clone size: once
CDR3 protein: CASSQDHTIIVTQYF
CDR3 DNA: TGTGCCAGCAGCCAAGATCATACCATTATAGTTACCCAGTACTTC

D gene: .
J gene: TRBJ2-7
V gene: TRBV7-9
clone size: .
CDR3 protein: CAAVSLTDTYEQYF
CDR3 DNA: TGTGCCGCAGTTAGCCTGACAGACACCTACGAGCAGTACTTC

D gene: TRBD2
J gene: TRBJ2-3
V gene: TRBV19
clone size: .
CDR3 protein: CASSGTSATSWGNTDTQYF
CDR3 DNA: TGTGCCAGTAGTGGGACTAGCGCTACTTCCTGGGGAAACACAGATACGCAGTATTTT

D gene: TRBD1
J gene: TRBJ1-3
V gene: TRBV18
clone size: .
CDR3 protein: CASSPPAQGARGNTIYF
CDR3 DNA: TGTGCCAGCTCACCACCGGCACAGGGGGCGCGAGGAAACACCATATATTTT

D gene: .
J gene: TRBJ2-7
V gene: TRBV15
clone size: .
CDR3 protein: CATSRVEGAYEQYF
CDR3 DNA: TGTGCCACCAGCAGAGTAGAGGGCGCCTACGAGCAGTACTTC

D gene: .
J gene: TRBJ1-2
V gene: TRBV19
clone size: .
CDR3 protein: CVSGENYGYTF
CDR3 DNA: TGTGTTTCCGGGGAAAACTATGGCTACACCTTC

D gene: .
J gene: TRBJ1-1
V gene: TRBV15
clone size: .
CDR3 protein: CATSRDGGSWDTEAFF
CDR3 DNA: TGTGCCACCAGCAGAGATGGGGGCAGCTGGGACACTGAAGCTTTCTTT

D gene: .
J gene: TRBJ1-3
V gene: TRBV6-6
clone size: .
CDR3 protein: CTSSYSGPNSGNTIYF
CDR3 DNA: TGTACCAGCAGTTACTCGGGCCCCAACTCTGGAAACACCATATATTTT

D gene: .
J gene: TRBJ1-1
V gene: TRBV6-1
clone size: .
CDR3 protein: CASTSLRGETEAFF
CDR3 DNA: TGTGCCAGCACCTCTCTGCGCGGTGAGACTGAAGCTTTCTTT

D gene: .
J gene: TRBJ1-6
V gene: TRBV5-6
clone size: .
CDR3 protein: CASSTQQGAPLHF
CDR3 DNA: TGTGCCAGCAGCACCCAACAGGGAGCACCCCTCCACTTT

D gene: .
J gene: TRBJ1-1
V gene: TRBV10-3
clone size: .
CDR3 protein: CAISEGRTNTEAFF
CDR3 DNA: TGTGCCATCAGTGAGGGACGGACTAACACTGAAGCTTTCTTT

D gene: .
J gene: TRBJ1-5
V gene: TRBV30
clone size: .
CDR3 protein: CAWSPGIGNQPQHF
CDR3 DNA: TGTGCCTGGAGTCCAGGGATCGGCAATCAGCCCCAGCATTTT

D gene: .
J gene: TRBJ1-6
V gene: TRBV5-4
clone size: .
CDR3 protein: CASSLRGSSPLHF
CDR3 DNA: TGTGCCAGCAGCTTGCGGGGGTCCTCACCCCTCCACTTT

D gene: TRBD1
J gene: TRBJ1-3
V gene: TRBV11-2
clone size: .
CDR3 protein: CASSLGTGQDTIYF
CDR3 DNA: TGTGCCAGCAGCTTAGGGACAGGGCAGGACACCATATATTTT

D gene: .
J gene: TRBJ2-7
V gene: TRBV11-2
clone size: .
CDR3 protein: CASSRTDYEQYF
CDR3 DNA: TGTGCCAGTAGCAGGACTGACTACGAGCAGTACTTC

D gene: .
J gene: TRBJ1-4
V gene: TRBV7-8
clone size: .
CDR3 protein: CASSSRVRNEKLFF
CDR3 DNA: TGTGCCAGCAGCTCCAGGGTTAGAAATGAAAAACTGTTTTTT

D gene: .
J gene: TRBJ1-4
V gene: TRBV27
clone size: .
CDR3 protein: CASSLTWIGGMKKLFF
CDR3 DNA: TGTGCCAGCAGTTTAACATGGATAGGGGGTATGAAAAAACTGTTTTTT

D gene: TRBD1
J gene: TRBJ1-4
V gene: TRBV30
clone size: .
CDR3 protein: CAWSPGQGFEKLFF
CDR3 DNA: TGTGCCTGGAGTCCGGGACAGGGTTTTGAAAAACTGTTTTTT

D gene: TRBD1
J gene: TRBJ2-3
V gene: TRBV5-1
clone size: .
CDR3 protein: CASSAGGTDTQYF
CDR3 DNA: TGCGCCAGCTCGGCAGGGGGAACAGATACGCAGTATTTT

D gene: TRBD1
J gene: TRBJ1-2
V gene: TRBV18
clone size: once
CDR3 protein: CASSPDTGQGDGYTF
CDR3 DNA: TGTGCCAGCTCACCAGATACCGGACAGGGAGATGGCTACACCTTC

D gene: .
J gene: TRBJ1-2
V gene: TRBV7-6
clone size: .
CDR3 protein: CASSLGRAGNRNYGYTF
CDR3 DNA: TGTGCCAGCAGCTTAGGTCGGGCAGGGAACAGAAACTATGGCTACACCTTC